The sample holds a few counts of the clone carrying this T cell receptor beta chain. The antigen is not known. Trimming pared 1 base from V and 0 bases from J, leaving 23 bases between. The CDR3 covers 20 residues. Germline V gene sequence: CDR1 SEHNR, CDR2 FQNEAQ (reference sequence). A second PCR of roughly 6 to 12 cycles used a sample-barcoded 5' primer and a J-beta primer mix. Using its own MiXCR run on the 5' RACE reads, TCRdb lists one record per CDR3 protein. The sample yields hundreds of thousands of distinct CDR3 sequences, about 48% seen once. These data belong to a study of blood T cells in healthy people across ages. Overall study results and limits: Diversity figures derived from one million T cells were judged to underestimate the true value.

The chain has TRBV7-9 and TRBJ2-3; no reliable D call. The sample consisted of blood. The TCR was taken from a man aged 25 to 45 in good health. The CDR3 sequence is CASSLGQLGGAVSSTDTQYF. The CDR3 coding sequence is TGTGCCAGCAGCTTAGGACAACTCGGCGGAGCAGTCTCTAGCACAGATACGCAGTATTTT.